The 10 T cell receptor beta chains below come from one sample, sequenced in a study of CD8+ T cells in alopecia areata. Extraction and reverse transcription of RNA yielded cDNA as the sequencing template. Clones were sequenced by immunoSEQ multiplex PCR, and TCRdb holds only the in-frame ones, with some missing. The repertoire holds approximately 180,000 clones, with over 55% as singletons. The sample was CD4+ T cells sorted from blood, taken at week 0. The receptor source for this set is a human donor with alopecia areata.

This clone was picked up one time. The CDR3, as DNA: TGCAGCGCCATCCGGGACAGGGGTTCCATGAACACTGAAGCTTTCTTT. Residues: CSAIRDRGSMNTEAFF. The chain is built from TRBV29-1 and TRBJ1-1; 10 nucleotides line up with TRBD1. The CDR3 length is 16 residues. Trimming removed 7 bases from V and 0 bases from J; junction bases left unmatched: 11. The germline gives CDR1 SQVTM, CDR2 ANQGSEA. Combining the CDR3 with reference TRBV29-1 and TRBJ1-1 gives the whole variable domain SAVISQKPSRDICQRGTSLTIQCQVDSQVTMMFWYRQQPGQSLTLIATANQGSEATYESGFVIDKFPISRPNLTFSTLTVSNMSPEDSSIYLCSAIRDRGSMNTEAFFGQGTRLTVV.

This chain uses TRBV7-2 with TRBJ1-6; 9 nucleotides agree with TRBD1. This CDR3 has 15 amino acids. Germline loops: CDR1 SGHTA, CDR2 FQGNSA. J gave up 7 bases and V 5 bases, and 6 bases lay outside the gene matches. In DNA, the CDR3 is TGTGCCAGCAGCCTCGGGACAGGGCTAAATTCACCCCTCCACTTT. Residues: CASSLGTGLNSPLHF.

The chain combines TRBV29-1 with TRBJ1-1; 7 bases fit TRBD1. J lost 5 bases, V lost 3 bases, and 3 bases had no gene match. This CDR3 is built from 12 residues. The germline CDR1 and CDR2 sequences are SQVTM and ANQGSEA. In nucleotides, the CDR3 is TGCAGCGTTGACAGGGGGAGTACTGAAGCTTTCTTT. Amino acid sequence: CSVDRGSTEAFF.

The chain couples TRBV30 to TRBJ1-1; D remains unclear. The V gene lost 0 bases and the J gene lost 1 base, with 18 bases spanning the gap. This CDR3 has 17 residues. Germline V gene lookup returns CDR1 GTSNPN and CDR2 SVGIG (reference sequence). The DNA for the CDR3 is TGTGCCTGGAGTGTATCTGGCCTCCTTTTGAGGAACACTGAAGCTTTCTTT. It specifies CAWSVSGLLLRNTEAFF.

This rearrangement joins TRBV5-6 to TRBJ2-3, with D perhaps TRBD2 (6 bases). The CDR3 runs to 13 residues. The V and J ends lost 2 bases and 4 bases respectively, with 8 bases between them. Germline V gives CDR1 SGHDT, CDR2 YYEEEE. DNA of the CDR3: TGTGCCAGCAGCTTACTAGCAGCAGATACGCAGTATTTT. Protein: CASSLLAADTQYF. The whole variable domain, filled in from reference TRBV5-6 and TRBJ2-3, reads DAGVTQSPTHLIKTRGQQVTLRCSPKSGHDTVSWYQQALGQGPQFIFQYYEEEERQRGNFPDRFSGHQFPNYSSELNVNALLLGDSALYLCASSLLAADTQYFGPGTRLTVL.

This clone occurred a few times. This chain uses TRBV5-1 with TRBJ2-5; 8 bases are a match to TRBD1. Germline lookup yields CDR1 SGHRS and CDR2 YFSETQ. J was trimmed by 5 bases and V by 0 bases; bases with no gene match: 0. This CDR3 contains 13 residues. The CDR3 loop reads CASSLGQGETQYF. CDR3 in DNA: TGCGCCAGCAGCTTGGGACAGGGGGAGACCCAGTACTTC.

This clone was detected once. The chain recombines TRBV25-1 with TRBJ1-2; D gene uncertain. The germline CDR1 and CDR2 sequences are MGHDK and SYGVNS. This CDR3 is built from 13 residues. Trimming pared 5 bases from V and 6 bases from J, leaving 13 bases between. CDR3 coding DNA: TGTGCCAGCAGTAGGACTGGTCGTGATGGCTACACCTTC. This sequence encodes CASSRTGRDGYTF.

V and J are TRBV9 and TRBJ2-5; 8 bases align to TRBD2. V lost 0 bases, J lost 4 bases, and 11 bases stayed unmatched. The CDR3 has 17 amino acids. In germline, CDR1 is SGDLS, CDR2 YYNGEE. The CDR3 sequence: CASSVASGLRRGETQYF. In DNA, the CDR3 is TGTGCCAGCAGCGTAGCTAGCGGGCTTCGGAGGGGAGAGACCCAGTACTTC.

The rearrangement joins TRBV9 to TRBJ1-1, with D perhaps matching TRBD1 (5 bases). Germline-derived CDR1 and CDR2 are SGDLS and YYNGEE. The CDR3 runs to 14 residues. Trimming pared 4 bases from V and 4 bases from J, leaving 14 bases between. The CDR3 loop reads CASSSGARITEAFF. Here the CDR3 DNA reads TGTGCCAGCAGCTCCGGGGCGCGTATCACTGAAGCTTTCTTT.

The V gene is TRBV2, the J gene TRBJ1-2; 8 bases line up with TRBD1. J gave up 4 bases and V 6 bases, and 7 bases lay outside the gene matches. Germline lookup yields CDR1 SNHLY and CDR2 FYNNEI. The CDR3 loop spans 14 amino acids. The CDR3 coding sequence is TGTGCCAGCAGGGACAGGGCAATAGGCTATGGCTACACCTTC. Encoded protein: CASRDRAIGYGYTF.